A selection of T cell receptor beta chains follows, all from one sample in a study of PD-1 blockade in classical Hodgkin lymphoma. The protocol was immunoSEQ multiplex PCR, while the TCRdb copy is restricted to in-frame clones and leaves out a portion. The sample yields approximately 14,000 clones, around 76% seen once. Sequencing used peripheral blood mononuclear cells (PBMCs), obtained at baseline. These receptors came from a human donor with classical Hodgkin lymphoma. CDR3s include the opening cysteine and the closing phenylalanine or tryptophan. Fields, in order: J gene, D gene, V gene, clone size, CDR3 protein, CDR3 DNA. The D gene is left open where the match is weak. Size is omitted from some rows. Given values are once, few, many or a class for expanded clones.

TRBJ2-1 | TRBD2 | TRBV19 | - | CASSKTSGSYGDEQFF | TGTGCCAGTAGTAAGACTAGCGGGAGCTACGGCGATGAGCAGTTCTTC
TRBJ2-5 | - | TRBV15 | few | CATSRDERGVPWRETQYF | TGTGCCACCAGCAGAGATGAAAGGGGGGTCCCATGGAGGGAGACCCAGTACTTC
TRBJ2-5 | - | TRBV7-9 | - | CASSSAGETQYF | TGTGCCAGCAGCTCGGCGGGGGAGACCCAGTACTTC
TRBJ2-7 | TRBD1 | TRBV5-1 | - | CASSFEDRGPYEQYF | TGCGCCAGCAGCTTCGAAGACAGGGGCCCCTACGAGCAGTACTTC
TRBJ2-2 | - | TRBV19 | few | CATTLLSQGPNTGELFF | TGTGCCACCACCCTCCTCAGTCAGGGGCCGAACACCGGGGAGCTGTTTTTT
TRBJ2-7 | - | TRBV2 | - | CASSPPADTYEQYF | TGTGCCAGCAGTCCCCCGGCTGATACCTACGAGCAGTACTTC
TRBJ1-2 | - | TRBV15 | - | CATSRGTGFYGYTF | TGTGCCACCAGCAGAGGAACAGGGTTCTATGGCTACACCTTC
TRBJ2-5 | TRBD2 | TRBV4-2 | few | CASSQVTSGETQYF | TGTGCCAGCAGCCAAGTTACTAGCGGAGAGACCCAGTACTTC
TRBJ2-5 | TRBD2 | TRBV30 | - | CAWSVGVPGGAGETQYF | TGTGCCTGGAGTGTTGGGGTCCCGGGGGGAGCGGGAGAGACCCAGTACTTC
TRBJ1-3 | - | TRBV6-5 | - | CASRSGAGNTIYF | TGTGCCAGCAGATCCGGGGCGGGAAACACCATATATTTT
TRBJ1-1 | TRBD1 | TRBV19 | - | CASSPDRVVGAFF | TGTGCCAGTAGCCCGGACAGGGTGGTGGGGGCTTTCTTT
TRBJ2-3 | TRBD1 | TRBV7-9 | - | CASSLITGQVTDTQYF | TGTGCCAGCAGCTTAATAACGGGACAGGTAACAGATACGCAGTATTTT
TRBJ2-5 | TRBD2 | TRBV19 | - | CASSSIRTSGRETQYF | TGTGCCAGTAGTAGTATAAGGACTAGCGGAAGGGAGACCCAGTACTTC
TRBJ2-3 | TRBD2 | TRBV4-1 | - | CASSPYGPGGPSDTQYF | TGCGCCAGCAGCCCCTATGGGCCGGGAGGGCCATCAGATACGCAGTATTTT
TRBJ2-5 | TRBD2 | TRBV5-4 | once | CASSQPGGVEETQYF | TGTGCCAGCAGCCAACCCGGGGGGGTAGAGGAGACCCAGTACTTC
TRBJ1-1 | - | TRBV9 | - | CASSVPTNTEAFF | TGTGCCAGCAGCGTACCCACGAACACTGAAGCTTTCTTT
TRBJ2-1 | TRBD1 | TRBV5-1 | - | CASSLVPGTGYNEQFF | TGCGCCAGCAGCTTGGTCCCCGGGACAGGTTACAATGAGCAGTTCTTC
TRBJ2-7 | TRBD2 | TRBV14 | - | CASSRPGLVPYEQYF | TGTGCCAGCAGCCGACCGGGACTAGTACCCTACGAGCAGTACTTC
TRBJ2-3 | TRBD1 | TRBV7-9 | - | CASSRDRAADTQYF | TGTGCCAGCAGCCGGGACAGGGCGGCAGATACGCAGTATTTT
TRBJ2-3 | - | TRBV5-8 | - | CASSLVYGLTSSTDTQYF | TGTGCCAGCAGCTTGGTATATGGCCTCACTTCTAGCACAGATACGCAGTATTTT
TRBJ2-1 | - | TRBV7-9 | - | CASSLWGWGFSDPNEQFF | TGTGCCAGCAGCTTATGGGGGTGGGGCTTTAGTGATCCAAATGAGCAGTTCTTC
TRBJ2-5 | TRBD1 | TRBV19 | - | CASTRTGQETQYF | TGTGCCAGTACCCGGACAGGGCAAGAGACCCAGTACTTC
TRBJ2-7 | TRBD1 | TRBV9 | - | CASSPGQGAYYEQYF | TGTGCCAGCAGCCCCGGACAGGGGGCTTACTACGAGCAGTACTTC
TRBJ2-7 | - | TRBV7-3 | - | CASSLKGSATTEQYF | TGTGCCAGCAGCTTAAAAGGTAGCGCAACAACCGAGCAGTACTTC
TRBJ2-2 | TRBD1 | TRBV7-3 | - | CASSSTHRGRWGNTGELFF | TGTGCCAGCAGCTCTACGCACAGGGGGCGCTGGGGGAACACCGGGGAGCTGTTTTTT
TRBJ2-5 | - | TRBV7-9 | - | CASSFIGRGRETQYF | TGTGCCAGCAGCTTTATCGGGCGGGGGCGAGAGACCCAGTACTTC
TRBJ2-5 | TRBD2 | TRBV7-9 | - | CASSPRTSGSEAETQYF | TGTGCCAGCAGCCCCCGGACTAGCGGGAGTGAGGCGGAGACCCAGTACTTC
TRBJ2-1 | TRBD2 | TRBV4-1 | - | CASSQYVAGDANEQFF | TGCGCCAGCAGCCAATACGTAGCGGGGGATGCAAATGAGCAGTTCTTC
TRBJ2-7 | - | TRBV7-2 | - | CASSAKDPYIYEQYF | TGTGCCAGCAGCGCTAAGGACCCATACATTTACGAGCAGTACTTC
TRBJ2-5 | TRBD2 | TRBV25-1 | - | CASGGGAGLWETQYF | TGTGCCAGCGGGGGAGGAGCGGGATTGTGGGAGACCCAGTACTTC
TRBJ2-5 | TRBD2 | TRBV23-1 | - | CASSQSGGAAGVNKETQYF | TGCGCCAGCAGTCAATCGGGAGGGGCTGCGGGGGTTAACAAAGAGACCCAGTACTTC
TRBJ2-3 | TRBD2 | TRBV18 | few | CASSLSGTSGYTDTQYF | TGTGCCAGCTCCCTTTCCGGGACTAGCGGGTACACAGATACGCAGTATTTT
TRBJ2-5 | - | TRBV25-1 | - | CASSEISGSETQYF | TGTGCCAGCAGTGAAATATCCGGATCGGAGACCCAGTACTTC
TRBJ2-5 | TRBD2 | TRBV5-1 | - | CASSLPLAGTSGREETQYF | TGCGCCAGCAGCTTGCCCTTAGCCGGGACTAGCGGGAGGGAAGAGACCCAGTACTTC
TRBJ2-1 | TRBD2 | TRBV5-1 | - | CASSLTSGGGEQFF | TGCGCCAGCAGCTTGACTAGCGGGGGTGGGGAGCAGTTCTTC
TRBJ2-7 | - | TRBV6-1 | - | CASSRTDSNYEQYF | TGTGCCAGCAGTCGGACAGATTCGAACTACGAGCAGTACTTC
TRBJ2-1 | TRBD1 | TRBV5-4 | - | CASSFGTGTPNEQFF | TGTGCCAGCAGCTTCGGGACAGGGACTCCTAATGAGCAGTTCTTC
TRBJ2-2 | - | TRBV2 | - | CASRHFDTGELFF | TGTGCCAGCAGACACTTCGATACCGGGGAGCTGTTTTTT
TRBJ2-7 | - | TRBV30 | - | CAWSLPASWLGEQYF | TGTGCCTGGAGCCTACCCGCCTCCTGGCTCGGCGAGCAGTACTTC
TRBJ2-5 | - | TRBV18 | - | CASSEQGLVETQYF | TGTGCCAGCTCAGAACAGGGTTTGGTAGAGACCCAGTACTTC
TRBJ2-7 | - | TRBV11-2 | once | CASSPMRGPYEQYF | TGTGCCAGCAGCCCCATGCGCGGGCCCTACGAGCAGTACTTC
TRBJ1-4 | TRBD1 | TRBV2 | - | CASSPDRDDEKLFF | TGTGCCAGCAGTCCTGACAGGGATGATGAAAAACTGTTTTTT
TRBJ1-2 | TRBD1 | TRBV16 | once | CASSQSQGAVGYTF | TGTGCCAGCAGCCAATCACAGGGGGCAGTTGGCTACACCTTC
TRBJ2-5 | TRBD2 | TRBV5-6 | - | CASSLESGLAGGTQYF | TGTGCCAGCAGCTTGGAATCGGGACTAGCTGGGGGGACCCAGTACTTC
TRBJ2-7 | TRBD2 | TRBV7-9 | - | CASSLALAASYEQYF | TGTGCCAGCAGCTTAGCGCTAGCGGCCTCCTACGAGCAGTACTTC
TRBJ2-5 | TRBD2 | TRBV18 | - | CASTTLAGLQETQYF | TGTGCCAGCACAACTCTAGCGGGACTACAAGAGACCCAGTACTTC
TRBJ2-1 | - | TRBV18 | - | CASSPNRASSYNEQFF | TGTGCCAGCTCACCAAACAGGGCTAGCTCCTACAATGAGCAGTTCTTC
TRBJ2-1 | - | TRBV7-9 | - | CASSLDRREFF | TGTGCCAGCAGCTTAGATAGGCGGGAGTTCTTC
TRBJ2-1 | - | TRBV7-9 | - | CASRDDSNEQFF | TGTGCCAGCAGGGACGACAGCAATGAGCAGTTCTTC
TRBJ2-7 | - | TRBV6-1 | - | CASSESDGSYEQYF | TGTGCCAGCAGTGAATCCGACGGATCCTACGAGCAGTACTTC
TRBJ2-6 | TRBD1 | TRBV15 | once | CATSSGQFSGANVLTF | TGTGCCACCAGCTCGGGACAGTTCTCTGGGGCCAACGTCCTGACTTTC
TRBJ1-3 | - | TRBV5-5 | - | CASSFLGGTSSGNTIYF | TGTGCCAGCAGCTTTCTAGGTGGGACATCTTCTGGAAACACCATATATTTT
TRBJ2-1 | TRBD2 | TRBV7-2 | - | CASSKTSGGASSYNEQFF | TGTGCCAGCAGCAAAACTAGCGGGGGGGCCTCCTCCTACAATGAGCAGTTCTTC
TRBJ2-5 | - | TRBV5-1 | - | CASSLDWIQETQYF | TGCGCCAGCAGCTTGGATTGGATTCAAGAGACCCAGTACTTC
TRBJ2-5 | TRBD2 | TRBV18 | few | CASSPGLAGETQYF | TGTGCCAGCTCACCGGGACTAGCGGGAGAGACCCAGTACTTC
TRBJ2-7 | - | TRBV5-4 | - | CASSFGPSEQYF | TGTGCCAGCAGCTTTGGACCCTCCGAGCAGTACTTC